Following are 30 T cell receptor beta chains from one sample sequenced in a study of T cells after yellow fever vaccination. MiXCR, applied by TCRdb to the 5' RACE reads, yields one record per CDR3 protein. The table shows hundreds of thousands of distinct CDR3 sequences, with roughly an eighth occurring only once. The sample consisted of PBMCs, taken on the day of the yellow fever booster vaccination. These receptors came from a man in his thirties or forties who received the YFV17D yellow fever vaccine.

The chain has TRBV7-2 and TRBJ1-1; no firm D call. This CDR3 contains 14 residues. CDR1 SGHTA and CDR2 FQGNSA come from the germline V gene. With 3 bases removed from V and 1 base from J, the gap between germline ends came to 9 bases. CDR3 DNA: TGTGCCAGCAGCTTTTTCCCCCAGAACACTGAAGCTTTCTTT. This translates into CASSFFPQNTEAFF.

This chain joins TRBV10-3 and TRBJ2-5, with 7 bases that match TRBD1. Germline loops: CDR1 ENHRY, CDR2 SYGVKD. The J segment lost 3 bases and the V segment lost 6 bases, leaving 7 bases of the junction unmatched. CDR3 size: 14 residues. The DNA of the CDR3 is TGTGCCATCAGGCCGAGGGGGCGAGAAGAGACCCAGTACTTC. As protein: CAIRPRGREETQYF.

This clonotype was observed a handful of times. CDR3 nucleotide sequence: TGTGCCATCAGGCTGGGACAGGGGGACGGCGATGAGCAGTTCTTC. Residues: CAIRLGQGDGDEQFF. This chain joins TRBV10-3 and TRBJ2-1; TRBD1 matches 11 bases. CDR3 length: 15 amino acids. Unmatched junction bases numbered 9, after V lost 6 bases and J lost 8 bases. Germline V CDR1 and CDR2: ENHRY, SYGVKD.

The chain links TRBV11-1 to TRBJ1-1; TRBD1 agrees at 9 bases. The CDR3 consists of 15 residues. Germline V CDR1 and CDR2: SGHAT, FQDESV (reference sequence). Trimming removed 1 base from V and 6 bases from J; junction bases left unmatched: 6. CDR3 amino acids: CASSLVGHRGPEAFF. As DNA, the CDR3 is TGTGCCAGCAGCTTAGTGGGCCACAGGGGGCCTGAAGCTTTCTTT.

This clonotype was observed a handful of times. The CDR3 DNA sequence: TGTGCCAGCAGTTTACAAGGTGGGCGTGAAGCTTTCTTT. Translation: CASSLQGGREAFF. The chain is built from TRBV27 and TRBJ1-1; D ambiguous. V was clipped by 2 bases and J by 7 bases, with 11 bases between them. Germline V gene lookup returns CDR1 MNHEY and CDR2 SMNVEV (reference sequence). The CDR3 contains 13 residues.

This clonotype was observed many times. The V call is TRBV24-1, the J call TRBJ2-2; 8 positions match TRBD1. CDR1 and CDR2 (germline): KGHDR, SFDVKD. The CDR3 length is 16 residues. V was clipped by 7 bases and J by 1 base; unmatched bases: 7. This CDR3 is CATSLNGQGNTGELFF. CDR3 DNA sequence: TGTGCCACCAGCCTAAATGGACAGGGGAACACCGGGGAGCTGTTTTTT.

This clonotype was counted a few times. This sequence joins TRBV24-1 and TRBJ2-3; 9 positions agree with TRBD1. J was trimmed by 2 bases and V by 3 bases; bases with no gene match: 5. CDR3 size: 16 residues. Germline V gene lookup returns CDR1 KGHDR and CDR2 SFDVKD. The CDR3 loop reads CATSDNRGPNTDTQYF. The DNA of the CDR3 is TGTGCCACCAGTGATAACAGGGGGCCAAACACAGATACGCAGTATTTT.

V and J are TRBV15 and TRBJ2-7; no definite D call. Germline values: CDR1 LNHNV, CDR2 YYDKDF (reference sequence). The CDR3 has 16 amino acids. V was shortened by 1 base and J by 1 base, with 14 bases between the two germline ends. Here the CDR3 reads CATSRVLTANSYEQYF. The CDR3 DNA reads TGTGCCACCAGCAGAGTATTAACAGCTAATTCCTACGAGCAGTACTTC.

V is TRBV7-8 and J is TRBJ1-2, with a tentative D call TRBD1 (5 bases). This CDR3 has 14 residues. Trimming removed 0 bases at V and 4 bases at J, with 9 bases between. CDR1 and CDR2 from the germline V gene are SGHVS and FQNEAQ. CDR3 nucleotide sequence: TGTGCCAGCAGCTTAGCCCGGGACGTCTATGGCTACACCTTC. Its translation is CASSLARDVYGYTF.

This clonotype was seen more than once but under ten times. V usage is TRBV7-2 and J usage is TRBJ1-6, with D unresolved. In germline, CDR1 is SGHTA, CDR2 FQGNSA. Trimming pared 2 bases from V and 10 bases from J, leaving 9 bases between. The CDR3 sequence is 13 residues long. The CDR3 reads CASSLFSLSPLHF. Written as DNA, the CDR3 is TGTGCCAGCAGCTTATTTTCGCTCTCACCCCTCCACTTT.

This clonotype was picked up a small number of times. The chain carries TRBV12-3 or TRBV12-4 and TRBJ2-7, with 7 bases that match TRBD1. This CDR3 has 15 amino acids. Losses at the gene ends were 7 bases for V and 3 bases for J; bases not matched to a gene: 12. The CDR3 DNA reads TGTGCCAGCACCCCAGGGCAGGGGGTGGTCTACGAGCAGTACTTC. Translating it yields CASTPGQGVVYEQYF.

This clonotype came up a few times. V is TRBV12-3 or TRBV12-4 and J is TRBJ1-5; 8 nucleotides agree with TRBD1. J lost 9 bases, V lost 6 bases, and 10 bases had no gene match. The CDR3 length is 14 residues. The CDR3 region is CASSKSGGARPQHF. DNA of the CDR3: TGTGCCAGCAGCAAGTCAGGGGGCGCACGGCCCCAGCATTTT.

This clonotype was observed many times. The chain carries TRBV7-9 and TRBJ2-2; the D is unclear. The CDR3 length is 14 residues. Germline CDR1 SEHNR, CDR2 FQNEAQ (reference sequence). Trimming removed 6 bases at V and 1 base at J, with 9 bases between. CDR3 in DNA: TGTGCCAGCAGGGATAAGAGGAACACCGGGGAGCTGTTTTTT. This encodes CASRDKRNTGELFF.

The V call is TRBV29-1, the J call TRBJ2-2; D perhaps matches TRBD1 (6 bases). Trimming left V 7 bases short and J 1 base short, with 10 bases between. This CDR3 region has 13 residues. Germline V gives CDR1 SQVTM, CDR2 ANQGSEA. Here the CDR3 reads CSAMTGNTGELFF. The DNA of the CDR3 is TGCAGCGCTATGACAGGGAACACCGGGGAGCTGTTTTTT.

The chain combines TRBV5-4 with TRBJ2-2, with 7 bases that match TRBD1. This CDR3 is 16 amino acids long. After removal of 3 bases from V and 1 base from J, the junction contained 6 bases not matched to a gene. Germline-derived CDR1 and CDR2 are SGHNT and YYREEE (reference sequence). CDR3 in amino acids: CASSSLDRVNTGELFF. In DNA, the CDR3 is TGTGCCAGCAGCTCGCTCGACAGGGTGAACACCGGGGAGCTGTTTTTT.

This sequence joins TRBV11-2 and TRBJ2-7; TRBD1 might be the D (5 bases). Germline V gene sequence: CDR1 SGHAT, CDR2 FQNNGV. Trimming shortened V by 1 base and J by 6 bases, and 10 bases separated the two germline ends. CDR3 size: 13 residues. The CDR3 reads CASSLAAGIEQYF. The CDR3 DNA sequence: TGTGCCAGCAGCTTAGCTGCAGGGATCGAGCAGTACTTC.

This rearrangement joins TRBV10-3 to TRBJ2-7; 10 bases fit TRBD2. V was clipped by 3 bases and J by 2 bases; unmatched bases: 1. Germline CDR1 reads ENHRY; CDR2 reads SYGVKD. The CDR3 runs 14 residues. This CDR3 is CAISEAGGPYEQYF. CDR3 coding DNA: TGTGCCATCAGTGAAGCGGGAGGGCCCTACGAGCAGTACTTC.

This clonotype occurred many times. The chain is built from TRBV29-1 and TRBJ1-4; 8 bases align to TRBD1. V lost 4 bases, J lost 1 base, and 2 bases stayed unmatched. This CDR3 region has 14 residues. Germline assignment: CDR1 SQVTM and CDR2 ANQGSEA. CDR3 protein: CSVARGQTNEKLFF. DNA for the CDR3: TGCAGCGTTGCCAGGGGGCAAACTAATGAAAAACTGTTTTTT.

In DNA, the CDR3 is TGCAGTGCTAGAAACCCTGGGGGAGGCACTGAAGCTTTCTTT. This translates into CSARNPGGGTEAFF. This rearrangement joins TRBV20-1 to TRBJ1-1, with D possibly matching TRBD1 (5 bases). The CDR3 runs 14 residues. The V gene lost 2 bases and the J gene lost 4 bases, with 14 bases spanning the gap. From germline, CDR1 is DFQATT and CDR2 SNEGSKA (reference sequence).

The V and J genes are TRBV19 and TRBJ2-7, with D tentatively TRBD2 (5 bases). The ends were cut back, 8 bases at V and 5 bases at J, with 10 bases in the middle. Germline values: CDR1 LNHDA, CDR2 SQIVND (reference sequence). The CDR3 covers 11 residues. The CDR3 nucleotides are TGTGCCAGTCGGCGGCGGGACGAGCAGTACTTC. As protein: CASRRRDEQYF.

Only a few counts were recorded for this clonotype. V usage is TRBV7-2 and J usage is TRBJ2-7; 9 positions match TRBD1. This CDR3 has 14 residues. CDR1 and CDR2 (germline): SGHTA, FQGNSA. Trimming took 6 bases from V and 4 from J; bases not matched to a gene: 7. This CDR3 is CASSSTGQGYEQYF. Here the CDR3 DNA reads TGTGCCAGCAGTTCCACGGGACAGGGTTACGAGCAGTACTTC.

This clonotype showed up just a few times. CDR3 sequence: CSASGAYSTDTQYF. CDR3 coding DNA: TGCAGTGCTAGTGGAGCGTACAGCACAGATACGCAGTATTTT. This chain uses TRBV20-1 with TRBJ2-3; no firm D call. Germline values: CDR1 DFQATT, CDR2 SNEGSKA (reference sequence). V was shortened by 3 bases and J by 0 bases, with 10 bases between the two germline ends. This CDR3 has 14 amino acids.

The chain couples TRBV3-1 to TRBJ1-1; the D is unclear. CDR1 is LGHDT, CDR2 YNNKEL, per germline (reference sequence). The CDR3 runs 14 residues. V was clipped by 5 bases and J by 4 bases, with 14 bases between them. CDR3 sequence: CASSKQGWFTEAFF. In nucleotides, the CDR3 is TGTGCCAGCAGCAAACAAGGGTGGTTCACTGAAGCTTTCTTT. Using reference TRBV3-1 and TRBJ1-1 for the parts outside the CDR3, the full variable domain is DTAVSQTPKYLVTQMGNDKSIKCEQNLGHDTMYWYKQDSKKFLKIMFSYNNKELIINETVPNRFSPKSPDKAHLNLHINSLELGDSAVYFCASSKQGWFTEAFFGQGTRLTVV.

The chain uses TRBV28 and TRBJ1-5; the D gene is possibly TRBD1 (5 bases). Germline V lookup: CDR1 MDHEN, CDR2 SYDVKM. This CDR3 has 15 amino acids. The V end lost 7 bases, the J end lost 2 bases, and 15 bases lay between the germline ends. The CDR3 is CASNPRVQGNQPQHF. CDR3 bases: TGTGCCAGCAACCCAAGGGTACAGGGCAATCAGCCCCAGCATTTT.

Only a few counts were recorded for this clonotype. CDR3 in DNA: TGCGCCAGCAAAAACGACAGGGGGGACAATGAGCAGTTCTTC. Encoded protein: CASKNDRGDNEQFF. The genes are TRBV5-1 and TRBJ2-1, with TRBD1 matching 9 bases. This CDR3 comprises 14 residues. CDR1 SGHRS and CDR2 YFSETQ come from the germline V gene. Trimming removed 6 bases from V and 5 bases from J; junction bases left unmatched: 6.

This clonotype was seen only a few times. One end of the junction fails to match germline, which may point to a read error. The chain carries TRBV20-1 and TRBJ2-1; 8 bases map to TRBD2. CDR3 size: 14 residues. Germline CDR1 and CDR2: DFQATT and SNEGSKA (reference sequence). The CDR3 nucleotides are TGCAGTGCCAGAGGGACTAGCTCCTACAATGAGCAGTTCTTC. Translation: CSARGTSSYNEQFF.

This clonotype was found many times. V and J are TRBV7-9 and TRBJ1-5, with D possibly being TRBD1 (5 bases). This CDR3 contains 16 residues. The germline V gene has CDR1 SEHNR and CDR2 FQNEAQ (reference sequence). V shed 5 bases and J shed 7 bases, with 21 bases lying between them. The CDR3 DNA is TGTGCCAGCAGCCCCGGGGGGGTTGGCTCAAGGCAGCCCCAGCATTTT. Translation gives CASSPGGVGSRQPQHF.

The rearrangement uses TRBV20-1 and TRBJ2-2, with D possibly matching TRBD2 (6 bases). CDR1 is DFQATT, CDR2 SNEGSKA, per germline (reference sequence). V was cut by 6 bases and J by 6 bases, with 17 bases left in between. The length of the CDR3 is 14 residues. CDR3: CSATAREKAGELFF. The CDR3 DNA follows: TGCAGTGCAACGGCGCGGGAAAAGGCCGGGGAGCTGTTTTTT.

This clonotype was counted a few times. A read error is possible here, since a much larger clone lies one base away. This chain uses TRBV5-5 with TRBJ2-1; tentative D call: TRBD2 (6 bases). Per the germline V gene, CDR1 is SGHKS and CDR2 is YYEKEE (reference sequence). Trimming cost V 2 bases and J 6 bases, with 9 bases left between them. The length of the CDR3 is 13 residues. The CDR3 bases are TGTGCCAGCAGCTTTGGGGGGTCCAATGAGCAGTTCTTC. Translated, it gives CASSFGGSNEQFF.

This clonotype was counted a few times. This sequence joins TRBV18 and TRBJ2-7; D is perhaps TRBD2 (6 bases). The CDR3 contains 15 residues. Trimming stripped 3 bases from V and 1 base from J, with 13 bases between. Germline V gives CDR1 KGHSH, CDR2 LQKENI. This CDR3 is CASSPSPSASYEQYF. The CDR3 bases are TGTGCCAGCTCACCTTCTCCTAGCGCATCCTACGAGCAGTACTTC. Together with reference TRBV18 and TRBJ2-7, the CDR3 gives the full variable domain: NAGVMQNPRHLVRRRGQEARLRCSPMKGHSHVYWYRQLPEEGLKFMVYLQKENIIDESGMPKERFSAEFPKEGPSILRIQQVVRGDSAAYFCASSPSPSASYEQYFGPGTRLTVT.